The 11 T cell receptor beta chains in this list originate from one sample, sequenced in a study of blood T cell repertoires in COVID-19. Some clones are missing from TCRdb's copy, which holds only in-frame ones; the method was immunoSEQ multiplex PCR. The table has over 40,000 clones, around nine tenths seen once. The sequenced material came from peripheral blood. These receptors were taken from a woman at least 80 years old with acute or convalescent COVID-19.

The CDR3 reads CASSQELGQATYGYTF. Written as DNA, the CDR3 is TGTGCCAGCAGCCAAGAGCTGGGACAGGCGACCTATGGCTACACCTTC. This rearrangement joins TRBV4-2 to TRBJ1-2; 8 nucleotides match TRBD1. The CDR3 has 16 amino acids. The germline gives CDR1 LGHNA, CDR2 YNFKEQ. The V gene end was trimmed by 0 bases and the J gene end by 4 bases; junction bases not matched to a gene: 7.

V gene TRBV20-1 combines with J gene TRBJ2-7, with unresolved D. Trimming removed 5 bases at V and 4 bases at J, with 15 bases between. The CDR3 extends over 13 amino acids. The germline gives CDR1 DFQATT, CDR2 SNEGSKA (reference sequence). The CDR3 DNA follows: TGCAGTGCTGGTGGGCCAGGTAAATACGAGCAGTACTTC. Amino acid sequence: CSAGGPGKYEQYF.

The rearrangement joins TRBV21-1 to TRBJ1-2. TRBV21-1 is termed a pseudogene. CDR3 size: 10 residues. CDR3 loop: CASRRYGYTF. In nucleotides, the CDR3 is TGTGCCAGCAGGAGGTATGGCTACACCTTC.

The chain uses TRBV19 and TRBJ2-3; 10 nucleotides line up with TRBD2. V lost 6 bases, J lost 2 bases, and 11 bases stayed unmatched. CDR1 LNHDA and CDR2 SQIVND come from the germline V gene (reference sequence). The CDR3 is 17 residues long. The CDR3 region has the DNA TGTGCCAGTAGATCCTTCGCAACTAGCGGGACCACAGATACGCAGTATTTT. It translates to CASRSFATSGTTDTQYF.

This clone was detected once. The chain employs TRBV7-3 and TRBJ2-2; possible D gene TRBD1, 5 bases. V shed 0 bases and J shed 9 bases, with 8 bases lying between them. CDR3 length: 13 residues. Germline CDR1 and CDR2: SGHTA and FQGTGA. CDR3 amino acids: CASSLTGVRELFF. Here the CDR3 DNA reads TGTGCCAGCAGCTTAACAGGGGTCAGGGAGCTGTTTTTT.

The rearrangement uses TRBV5-1 and TRBJ1-3, with D uncertain. Germline CDR1 is SGHRS and CDR2 is YFSETQ. Trimming shortened V by 0 bases and J by 1 base, and 14 bases separated the two germline ends. The CDR3 contains 17 residues. CDR3 in DNA: TGCGCCAGCAGCTTGGGTCTCAGGAGGGCATCTGGAAACACCATATATTTT. Residues: CASSLGLRRASGNTIYF.

V and J are TRBV18 and TRBJ2-7; TRBD1 is a possible D gene (6 bases). The CDR3 length is 13 residues. Trimming left V 4 bases short and J 1 base short, with 8 bases between. Per germline, CDR1 KGHSH and CDR2 LQKENI. Here the CDR3 reads CASSLGQSYEQYF. CDR3 nucleotides: TGTGCCAGCTCACTGGGACAATCCTACGAGCAGTACTTC. The variable domain in full, completed from reference TRBV18 and TRBJ2-7, reads NAGVMQNPRHLVRRRGQEARLRCSPMKGHSHVYWYRQLPEEGLKFMVYLQKENIIDESGMPKERFSAEFPKEGPSILRIQQVVRGDSAAYFCASSLGQSYEQYFGPGTRLTVT.

In nucleotides, the CDR3 is TGTGCCAGCGGTACAACCGGGACAGGGGGACGGGGCGAGCAGTACTTC. Its translation: CASGTTGTGGRGEQYF. The J gene is TRBJ2-7, the V gene TRBV27, with 11 bases matching TRBD1. Trimming took 8 bases from V and 6 from J; bases not matched to a gene: 15. The CDR3 consists of 16 residues. CDR1 MNHEY and CDR2 SMNVEV come from the germline V gene (reference sequence).

The V call is TRBV6-2 or TRBV6-3, the J call TRBJ1-3; the match to TRBD1 covers 7 bases. J was trimmed by 2 bases and V by 2 bases; bases with no gene match: 3. Germline loops: CDR1 MNHEY, CDR2 SVGEGT. The CDR3 extends over 15 amino acids. This CDR3 is CASSYPTGTGNTIYF. CDR3 in DNA: TGTGCCAGCAGTTACCCGACAGGGACTGGAAACACCATATATTTT.

The gene calls are TRBV9 and TRBJ1-2; 8 nucleotides line up with TRBD1. The CDR3 spans 15 residues. Trimming cost V 4 bases and J 0 bases; bases outside gene matches: 5. CDR1 and CDR2 from the germline V gene are SGDLS and YYNGEE. DNA of the CDR3: TGTGCCAGCAGCCCAGGGACAGGAACTAACTATGGCTACACCTTC. Protein sequence: CASSPGTGTNYGYTF.

This clone was detected only once. The V and J genes are TRBV2 and TRBJ1-1, with D unclear. The V end lost 4 bases, the J end lost 3 bases, and 12 bases lay between the germline ends. Germline V gene data show CDR1 as SNHLY and CDR2 as FYNNEI. The CDR3 length is 14 residues. CDR3 nucleotide sequence: TGTGCCAGCAGTGGGCGGGTGACTCACACTGAAGCTTTCTTT. It yields the protein CASSGRVTHTEAFF.